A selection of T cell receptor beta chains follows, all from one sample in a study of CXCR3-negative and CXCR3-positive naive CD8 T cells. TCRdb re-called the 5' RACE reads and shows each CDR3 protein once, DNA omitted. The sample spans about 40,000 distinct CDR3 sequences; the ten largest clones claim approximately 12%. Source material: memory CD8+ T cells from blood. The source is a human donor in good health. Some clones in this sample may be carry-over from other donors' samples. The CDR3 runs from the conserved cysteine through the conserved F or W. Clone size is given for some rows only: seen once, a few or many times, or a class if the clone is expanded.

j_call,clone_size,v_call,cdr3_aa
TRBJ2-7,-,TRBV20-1,CSARDRVGPFPYEQYF
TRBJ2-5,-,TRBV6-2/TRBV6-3,CASSYEQTIETQYF
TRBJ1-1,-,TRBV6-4,CASSPATANTEAFF
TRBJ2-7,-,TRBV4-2,CASSQETGSSYEQYF
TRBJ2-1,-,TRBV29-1,CSVEGRWGYNEQFF
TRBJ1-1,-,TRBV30,CAWTSPSDPNTEAFF
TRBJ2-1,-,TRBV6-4,CASSELGNNEQFF
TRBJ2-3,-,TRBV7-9,CASSAGTGENTQYF
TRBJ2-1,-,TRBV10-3,CAISEMSSYNEQFF
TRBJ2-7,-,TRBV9,CASGSSYKQYF
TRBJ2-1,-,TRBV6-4,CASSDLEGQGHEQFF
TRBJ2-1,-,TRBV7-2,CASSLEEAYNEQFF
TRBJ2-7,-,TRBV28,CASSSIGAYEQYF
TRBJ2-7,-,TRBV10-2,CASSEDLKPYEQYF
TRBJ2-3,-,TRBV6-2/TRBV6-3,CASSYSSRDREADTQYF
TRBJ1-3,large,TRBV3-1,CASSPEPQGSNTIYF
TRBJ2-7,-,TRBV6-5,CASNERGLGYEQYF
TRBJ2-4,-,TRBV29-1,CSVEGREAGNIQYF
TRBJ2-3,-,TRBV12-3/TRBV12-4,CASSSGPTPTDTQYF
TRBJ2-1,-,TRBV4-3,CASRPGTGGLDEQFF
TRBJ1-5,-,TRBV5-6,CASSLGSQTSNQPQHF
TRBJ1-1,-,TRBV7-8,CASSPSGTGRTEAFF
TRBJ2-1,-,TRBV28,CASSSRSHDEQFF
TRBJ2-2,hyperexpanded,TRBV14,CASSHNWNTGELFF
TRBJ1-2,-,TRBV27,CASSGTAIWGGYTF
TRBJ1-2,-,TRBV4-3,CASSQYSSNYGYTF
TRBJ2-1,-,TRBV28,CASIGLDNEQFF
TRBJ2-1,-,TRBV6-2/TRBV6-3,CASGQWGVLYNEQFF
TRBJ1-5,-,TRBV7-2,CASSLVTGSGGPQHF
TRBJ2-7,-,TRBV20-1,CSARPLGQDNYEQYF
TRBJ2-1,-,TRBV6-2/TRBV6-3,CASSYSRTYNEQFF
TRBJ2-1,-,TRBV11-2,CASSPGGDLYNEQFF
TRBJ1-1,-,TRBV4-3,CASSQEVREWTEAFF
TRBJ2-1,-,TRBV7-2,CASSLPVGGYSYNEQFF
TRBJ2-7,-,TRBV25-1,CASSELGFYEQYF
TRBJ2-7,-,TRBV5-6,CASSSRAYEQYF
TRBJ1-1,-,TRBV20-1,CSASVGTAPHTEAFF
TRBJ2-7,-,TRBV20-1,CSARDRGGSSYEQYF
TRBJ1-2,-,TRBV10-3,CASTGPTLAHYGYTF
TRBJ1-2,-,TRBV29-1,CSVLGTGGLYGYTF
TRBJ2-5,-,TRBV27,CASTIQGQGARLCF
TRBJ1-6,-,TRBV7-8,CASSLRWGTENNSPLHF
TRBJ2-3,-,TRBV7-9,CASSGLWTGTDTQYF
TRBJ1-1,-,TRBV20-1,CSPDRPPLEAFF
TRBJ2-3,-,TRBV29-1,CSVEIVLLRDTQYF
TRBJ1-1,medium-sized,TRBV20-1,CSALSEHTEAFF
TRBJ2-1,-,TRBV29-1,CSVTYSLYNEQFF
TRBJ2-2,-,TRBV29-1,CSVESWTGELFF
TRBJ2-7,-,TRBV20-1,CSAHRGLAGAPYEQYF
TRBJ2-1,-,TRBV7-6,CASSSGTNYNEQFF
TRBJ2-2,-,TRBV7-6,CASSDPADRDTGELFF
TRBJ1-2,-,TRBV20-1,CSARDTAGQPSGYTF
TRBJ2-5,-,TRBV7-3,CASSLLGGLQETQYF
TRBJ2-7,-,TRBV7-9,CASSAINEQYF
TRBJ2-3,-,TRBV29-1,CSAVAGLLADTQYF